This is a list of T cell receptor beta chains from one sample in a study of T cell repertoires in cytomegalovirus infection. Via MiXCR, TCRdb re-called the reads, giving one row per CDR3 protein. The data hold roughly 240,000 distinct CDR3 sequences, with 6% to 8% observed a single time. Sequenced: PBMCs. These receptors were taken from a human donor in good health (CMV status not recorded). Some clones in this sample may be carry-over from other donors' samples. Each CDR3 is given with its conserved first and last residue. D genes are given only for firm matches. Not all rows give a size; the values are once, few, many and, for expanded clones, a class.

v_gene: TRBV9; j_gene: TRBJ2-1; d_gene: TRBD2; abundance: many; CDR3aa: CASSAPGLLSYNEQFF; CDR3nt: TGTGCCAGCAGCGCCCCGGGACTACTCTCCTACAATGAGCAGTTCTTC
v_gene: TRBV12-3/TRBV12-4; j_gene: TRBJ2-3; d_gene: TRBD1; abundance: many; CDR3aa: CASSSDRVPTDTQYF; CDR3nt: TGTGCCAGCAGTTCAGACAGGGTTCCCACAGATACGCAGTATTTT
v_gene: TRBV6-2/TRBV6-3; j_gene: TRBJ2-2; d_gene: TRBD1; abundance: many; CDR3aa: CASSSGTGLTGELFF; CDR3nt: TGTGCCAGCAGTTCCGGGACAGGGCTCACCGGGGAGCTGTTTTTT
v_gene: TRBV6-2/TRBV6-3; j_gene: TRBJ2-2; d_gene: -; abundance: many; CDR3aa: CASSYSTSVRGRTGELFF; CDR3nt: TGTGCCAGCAGTTACTCGACCTCGGTTCGGGGGCGCACCGGGGAGCTGTTTTTT
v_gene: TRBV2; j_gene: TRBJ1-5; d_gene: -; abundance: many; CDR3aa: CASSGGGLDQPQHF; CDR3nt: TGTGCCAGCAGCGGGGGGGGGTTGGATCAGCCCCAGCATTTT
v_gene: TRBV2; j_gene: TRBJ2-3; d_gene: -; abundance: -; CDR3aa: CASSAGTDTQYF; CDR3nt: TGTGCCAGCAGCGCGGGCACAGATACGCAGTATTTT
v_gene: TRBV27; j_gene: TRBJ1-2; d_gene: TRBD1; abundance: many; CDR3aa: CASSAGQGVLHGYTF; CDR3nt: TGTGCCAGCAGTGCCGGACAGGGAGTTCTTCATGGCTACACCTTC
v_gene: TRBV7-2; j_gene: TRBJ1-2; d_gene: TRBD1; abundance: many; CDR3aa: CASSRTGTADYGYTF; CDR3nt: TGTGCCAGCAGCCGTACCGGGACAGCTGACTATGGCTACACCTTC
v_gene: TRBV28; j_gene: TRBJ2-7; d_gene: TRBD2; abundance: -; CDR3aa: CASSGAGEVWEQYF; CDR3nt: TGTGCCAGCAGTGGCGCGGGGGAGGTATGGGAGCAGTACTTC
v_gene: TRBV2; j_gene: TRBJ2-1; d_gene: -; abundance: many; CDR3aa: CASRLDSIYNEQFF; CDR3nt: TGTGCCAGCCGCCTGGACAGCATCTACAATGAGCAGTTCTTC
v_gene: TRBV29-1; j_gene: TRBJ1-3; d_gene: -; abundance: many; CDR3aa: CSGGTRGNTIYF; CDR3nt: TGCAGCGGTGGGACACGCGGAAACACCATATATTTT
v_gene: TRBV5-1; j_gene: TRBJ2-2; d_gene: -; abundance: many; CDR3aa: CASSLTPSTGELFF; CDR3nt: TGCGCCAGCAGCTTGACCCCCTCCACCGGGGAGCTGTTTTTT
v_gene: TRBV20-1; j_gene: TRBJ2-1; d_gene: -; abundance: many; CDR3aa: CSATLGSSYNEQFF; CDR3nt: TGCAGTGCTACCCTAGGTAGCTCCTACAATGAGCAGTTCTTC
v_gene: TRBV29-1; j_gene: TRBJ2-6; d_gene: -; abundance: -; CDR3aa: CSVGGFDISGANVLTF; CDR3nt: TGCAGCGTTGGGGGGTTTGATATTTCTGGGGCCAACGTCCTGACTTTC
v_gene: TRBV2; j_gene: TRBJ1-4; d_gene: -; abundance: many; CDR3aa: CASTIQEGTEEKLFF; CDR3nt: TGTGCCAGCACGATTCAGGAGGGCACCGAAGAAAAACTGTTTTTT
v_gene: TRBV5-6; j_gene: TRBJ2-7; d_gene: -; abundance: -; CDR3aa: CASSVDRTYEQYF; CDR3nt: TGTGCCAGCAGCGTCGACAGAACCTACGAGCAGTACTTC
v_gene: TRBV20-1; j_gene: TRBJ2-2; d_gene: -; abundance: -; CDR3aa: CSARDSLNTGELFF; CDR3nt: TGCAGTGCTAGAGACAGCCTGAACACCGGGGAGCTGTTTTTT
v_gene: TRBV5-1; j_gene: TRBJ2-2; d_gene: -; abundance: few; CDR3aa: CASSLGIDTGELFF; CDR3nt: TGCGCCAGCAGCTTGGGTATTGACACCGGGGAGCTGTTTTTT
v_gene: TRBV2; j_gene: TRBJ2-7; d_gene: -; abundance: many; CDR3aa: CASTSHRDYEQYF; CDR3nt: TGTGCCAGCACTAGTCACAGGGACTACGAGCAGTACTTC
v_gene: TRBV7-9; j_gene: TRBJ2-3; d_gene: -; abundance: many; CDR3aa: CASSLVTDTDTQYF; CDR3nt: TGTGCCAGCAGCTTAGTAACGGACACAGATACGCAGTATTTT
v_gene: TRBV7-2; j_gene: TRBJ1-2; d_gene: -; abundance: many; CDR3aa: CASSLPRDGGNYGYTF; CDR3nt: TGTGCCAGCAGCTTACCACGGGATGGCGGAAACTATGGCTACACCTTC
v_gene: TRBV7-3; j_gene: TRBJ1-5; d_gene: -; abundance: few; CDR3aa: CASSLDYNQPQHF; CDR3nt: TGTGCCAGCAGTTTAGACTATAATCAGCCCCAGCATTTT
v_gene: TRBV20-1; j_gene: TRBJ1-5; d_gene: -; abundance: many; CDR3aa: CSARQGWSNQPQHF; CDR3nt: TGCAGTGCTAGACAGGGTTGGAGCAATCAGCCCCAGCATTTT
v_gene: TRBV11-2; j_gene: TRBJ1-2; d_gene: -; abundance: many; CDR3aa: CASSLVTANNYGYTF; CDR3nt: TGTGCCAGCAGCTTAGTTACAGCAAACAACTATGGCTACACCTTC
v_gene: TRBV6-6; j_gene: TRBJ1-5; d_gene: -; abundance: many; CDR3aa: CASSLVPEQPQHF; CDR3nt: TGTGCCAGCAGTTTGGTCCCGGAGCAGCCCCAGCATTTT